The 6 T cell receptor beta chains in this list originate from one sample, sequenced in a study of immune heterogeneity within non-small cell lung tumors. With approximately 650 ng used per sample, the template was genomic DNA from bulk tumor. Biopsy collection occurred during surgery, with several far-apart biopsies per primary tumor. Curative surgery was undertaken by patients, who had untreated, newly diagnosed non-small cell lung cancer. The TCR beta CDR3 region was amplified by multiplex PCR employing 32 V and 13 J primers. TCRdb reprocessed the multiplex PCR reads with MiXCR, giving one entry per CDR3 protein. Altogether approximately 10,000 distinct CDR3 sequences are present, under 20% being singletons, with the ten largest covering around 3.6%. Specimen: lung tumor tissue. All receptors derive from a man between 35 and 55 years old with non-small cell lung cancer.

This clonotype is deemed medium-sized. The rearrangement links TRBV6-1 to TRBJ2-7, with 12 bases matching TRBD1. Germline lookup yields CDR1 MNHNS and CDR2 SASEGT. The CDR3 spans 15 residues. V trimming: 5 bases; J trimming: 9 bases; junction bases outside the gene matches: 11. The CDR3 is CASSPQPGQGAAQYF. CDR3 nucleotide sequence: TGTGCCAGCAGTCCGCAACCGGGACAGGGGGCAGCGCAGTACTTC.

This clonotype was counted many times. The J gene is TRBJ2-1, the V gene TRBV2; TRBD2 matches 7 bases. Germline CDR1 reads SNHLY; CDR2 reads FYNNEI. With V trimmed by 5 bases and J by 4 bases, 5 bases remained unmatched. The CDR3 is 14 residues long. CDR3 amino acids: CASSLRGEYNEQFF. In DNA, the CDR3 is TGTGCCAGCAGTCTCCGGGGGGAATACAATGAGCAGTTCTTC.

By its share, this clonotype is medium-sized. The CDR3 nucleotides read TGTGCCAGCAGCTTGTTTGGAAGAGGGGACGAGCAGTACTTC. It yields the protein CASSLFGRGDEQYF. The chain uses TRBV5-5 and TRBJ2-7; TRBD1 or TRBD2 may be the D gene (5 bases each). V shed 1 base and J shed 5 bases, with 13 bases lying between them. This CDR3 has 14 amino acids. Per germline, CDR1 SGHKS and CDR2 YYEKEE (reference sequence).

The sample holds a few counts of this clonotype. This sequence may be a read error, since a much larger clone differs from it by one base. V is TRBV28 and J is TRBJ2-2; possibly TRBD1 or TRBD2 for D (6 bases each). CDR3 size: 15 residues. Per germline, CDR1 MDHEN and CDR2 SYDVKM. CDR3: CASSFGGLHTGELLF. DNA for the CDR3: TGTGCCAGCAGTTTTGGGGGGCTGCACACCGGGGAGCTGCTTTTT.

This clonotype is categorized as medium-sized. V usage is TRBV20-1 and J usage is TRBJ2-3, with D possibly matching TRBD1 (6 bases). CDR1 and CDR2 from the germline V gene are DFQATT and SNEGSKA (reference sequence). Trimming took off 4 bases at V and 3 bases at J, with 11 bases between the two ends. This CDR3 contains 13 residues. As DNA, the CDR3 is TGCAGTGCTATAGGAACAGGGACAGATACGCAGTATTTT. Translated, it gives CSAIGTGTDTQYF.

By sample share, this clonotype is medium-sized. The DNA of the CDR3 is TGTGCCAGCAGGACTGACGCGGGAGGCTACACCTTC. Its translation: CASRTDAGGYTF. This sequence joins TRBV11-2 and TRBJ1-2; no clear D. Trimming took off 6 bases at V and 8 bases at J, with 13 bases between the two ends. The CDR3 has 12 residues. CDR1 SGHAT and CDR2 FQNNGV come from the germline V gene.